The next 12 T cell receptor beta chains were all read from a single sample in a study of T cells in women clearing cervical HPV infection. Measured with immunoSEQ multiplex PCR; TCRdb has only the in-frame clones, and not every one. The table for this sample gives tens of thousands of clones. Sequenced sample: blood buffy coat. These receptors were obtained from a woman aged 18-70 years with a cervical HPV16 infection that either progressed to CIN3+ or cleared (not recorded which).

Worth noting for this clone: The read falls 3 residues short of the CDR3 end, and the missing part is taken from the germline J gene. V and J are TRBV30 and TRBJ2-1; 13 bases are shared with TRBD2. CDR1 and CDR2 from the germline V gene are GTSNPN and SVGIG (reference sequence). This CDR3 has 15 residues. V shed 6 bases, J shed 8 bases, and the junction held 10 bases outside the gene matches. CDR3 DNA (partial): TGTGCCTGTAGTACGGGACTAGCGGGAACCGATGAG. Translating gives CACSTGLAGTDE. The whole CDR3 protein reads CACSTGLAGTDEQFF.

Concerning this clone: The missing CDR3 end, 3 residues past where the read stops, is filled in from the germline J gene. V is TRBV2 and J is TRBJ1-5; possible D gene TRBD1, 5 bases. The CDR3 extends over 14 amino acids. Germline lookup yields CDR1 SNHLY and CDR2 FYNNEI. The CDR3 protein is CASSESRGGSPQHF. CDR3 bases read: TGTGCCAGCAGTGAGTCCCGGGGGGGGTCTCCC.

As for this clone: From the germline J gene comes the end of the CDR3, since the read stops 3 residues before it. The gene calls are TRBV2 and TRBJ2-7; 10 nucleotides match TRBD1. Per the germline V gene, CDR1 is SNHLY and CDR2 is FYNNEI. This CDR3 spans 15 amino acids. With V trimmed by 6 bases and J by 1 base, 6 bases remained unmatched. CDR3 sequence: CASRRQGAGSYEQYF. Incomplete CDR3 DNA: TGTGCCAGCAGACGACAGGGGGCTGGGTCCTACGAG. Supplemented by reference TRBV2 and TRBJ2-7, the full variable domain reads EPEVTQTPSHQVTQMGQEVILRCVPISNHLYFYWYRQILGQKVEFLVSFYNNEISEKSEIFDDQFSVERPDGSNFTLKIRSTKLEDSAMYFCASRRQGAGSYEQYFGPGTRLTVT.

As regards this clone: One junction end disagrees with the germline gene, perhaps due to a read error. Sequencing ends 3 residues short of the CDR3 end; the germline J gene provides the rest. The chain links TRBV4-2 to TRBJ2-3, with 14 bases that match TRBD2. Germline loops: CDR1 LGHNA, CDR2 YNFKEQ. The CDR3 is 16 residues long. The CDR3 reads CASSKTSGGASDTQYF. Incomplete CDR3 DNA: TGCGCCAGCAGCAAGACTAGCGGGGGGGCGTCAGATACG.

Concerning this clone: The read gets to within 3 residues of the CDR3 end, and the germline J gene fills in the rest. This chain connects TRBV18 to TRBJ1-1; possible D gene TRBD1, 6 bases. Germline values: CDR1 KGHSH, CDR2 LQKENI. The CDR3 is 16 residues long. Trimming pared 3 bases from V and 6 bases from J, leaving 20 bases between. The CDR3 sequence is CASSPQLDSREAEAFF. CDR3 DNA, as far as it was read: TGTGCCAGCTCACCCCAATTGGACAGTCGAGAGGCTGAA.

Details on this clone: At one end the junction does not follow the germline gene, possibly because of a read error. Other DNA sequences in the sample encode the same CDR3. The CDR3 loop reads CASRPRTGGGNSPLHF. The DNA read from the CDR3 is TGTGCCAGCAGACCGAGGACAGGGGGTGGGAATTCGCCC. The J gene is TRBJ1-6, the V gene TRBV2, with 10 bases identical to TRBD1. Read sequence stops 3 residues before the CDR3 end, and the germline J gene provides the missing end. This CDR3 region has 16 residues. CDR1 and CDR2 (germline): SNHLY, FYNNEI.

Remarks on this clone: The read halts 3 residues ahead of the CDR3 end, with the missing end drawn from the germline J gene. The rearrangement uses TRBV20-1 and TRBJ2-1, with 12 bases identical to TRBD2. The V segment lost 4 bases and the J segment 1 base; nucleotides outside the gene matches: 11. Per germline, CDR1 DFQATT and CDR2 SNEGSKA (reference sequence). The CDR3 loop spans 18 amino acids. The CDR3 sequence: CSAIRLAGDLGSYNEQFF. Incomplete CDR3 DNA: TGCAGTGCTATTAGACTAGCGGGAGACCTCGGGTCCTACAATGAG.

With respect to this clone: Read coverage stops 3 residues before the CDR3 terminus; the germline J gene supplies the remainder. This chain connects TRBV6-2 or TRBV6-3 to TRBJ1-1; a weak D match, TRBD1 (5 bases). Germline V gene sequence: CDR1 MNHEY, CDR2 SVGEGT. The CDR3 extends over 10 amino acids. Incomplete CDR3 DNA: TGTGCCAGCAGTTACAGGGGA. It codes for CASSYRG. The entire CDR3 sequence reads CASSYRGAFF.

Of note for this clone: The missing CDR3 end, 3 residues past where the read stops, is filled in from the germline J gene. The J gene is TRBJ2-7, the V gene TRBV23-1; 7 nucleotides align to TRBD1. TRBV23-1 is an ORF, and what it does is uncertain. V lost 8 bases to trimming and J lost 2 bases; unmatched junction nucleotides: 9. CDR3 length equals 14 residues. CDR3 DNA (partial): TGCGCCAGCGGATTCCGGGACAGAGCCTACGAG. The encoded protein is CASGFRDRAYE. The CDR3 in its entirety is CASGFRDRAYEQYF.

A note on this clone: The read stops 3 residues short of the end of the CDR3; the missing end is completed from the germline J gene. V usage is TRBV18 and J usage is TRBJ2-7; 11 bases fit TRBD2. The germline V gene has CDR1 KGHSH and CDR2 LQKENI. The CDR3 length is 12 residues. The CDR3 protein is CASGGGPYEQYF. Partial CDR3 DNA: TGTGCTAGCGGGGGGGGACCCTACGAG.

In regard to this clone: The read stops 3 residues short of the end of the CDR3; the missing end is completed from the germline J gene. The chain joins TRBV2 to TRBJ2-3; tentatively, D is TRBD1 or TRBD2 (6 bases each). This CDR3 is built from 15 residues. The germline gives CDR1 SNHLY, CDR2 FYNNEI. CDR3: CASSDYTGAGETQYF. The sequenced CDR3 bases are TGTGCCAGCAGTGATTACACGGGAGCAGGGGAGACG.

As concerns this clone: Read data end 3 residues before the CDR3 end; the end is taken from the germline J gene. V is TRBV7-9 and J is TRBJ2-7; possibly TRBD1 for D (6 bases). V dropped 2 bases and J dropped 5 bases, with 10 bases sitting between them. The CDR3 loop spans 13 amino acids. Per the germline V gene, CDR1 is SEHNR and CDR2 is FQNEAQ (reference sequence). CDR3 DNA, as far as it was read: TGTGCCAGCAGCTTAATGGGGGCGCACGAG. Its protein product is CASSLMGAHE. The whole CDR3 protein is CASSLMGAHEQYF.